This passage covers 25 T cell receptor beta chains from one sample sequenced in a study of T cell responses to AZD1222 COVID-19 vaccine. The assay was immunoSEQ multiplex PCR, and TCRdb's table has in-frame clones only and misses some. The sample consists of around 110,000 clones, roughly 87% of them appearing once. Specimen: peripheral blood, collected on day 0 of AZD1222 vaccination. The receptors were gathered from an adult in good health.

This chain connects TRBV7-3 to TRBJ2-1; 13 bases align to TRBD2. This CDR3 is 16 amino acids long. Trimming took 5 bases from V and 8 from J; bases not matched to a gene: 9. Germline lookup yields CDR1 SGHTA and CDR2 FQGTGA. CDR3 DNA sequence: TGTGCCAGCAGCCCCCCGGGGACTAGCGGGATATATGAGCAGTTCTTC. Amino acids: CASSPPGTSGIYEQFF.

This chain links TRBV12-3 or TRBV12-4 with TRBJ1-5, with D hard to call. The CDR3 is 13 amino acids. The germline V and J ends were trimmed by 3 bases and 6 bases, with 9 bases remaining between them. CDR3 sequence: CASSFDPSQPQHF. CDR3 sequence (DNA): TGTGCCAGCAGTTTTGATCCGAGTCAGCCCCAGCATTTT.

V gene TRBV3-1 (or the pseudogene TRBV3-2) combines with J gene TRBJ2-5; 12 nucleotides line up with TRBD2. Germline V gene data show CDR1 as LGHDT and CDR2 as YNNKEL (reference sequence). V shed 3 bases, J shed 5 bases, and the junction held 10 bases outside the gene matches. This CDR3 contains 17 residues. CDR3 residues: CASSHPTSGRPGETQYF. Written as DNA, the CDR3 is TGTGCCAGCAGCCATCCCACTAGCGGGAGGCCGGGGGAGACCCAGTACTTC.

The CDR3 DNA reads TGTGCCAGCAGCCCTGATAGCGGGATTAATGAGCAGTTCTTC. Translating gives CASSPDSGINEQFF. V gene TRBV25-1 combines with J gene TRBJ2-1; 8 positions agree with TRBD2. CDR3 size: 14 residues. Germline trimming cut 6 bases from V and 7 bases from J; bases unmatched to any gene: 8. Germline values: CDR1 MGHDK, CDR2 SYGVNS. Complete variable domain (other parts from reference TRBV25-1 and TRBJ2-1): EADIYQTPRYLVIGTGKKITLECSQTMGHDKMYWYQQDPGMELHLIHYSYGVNSTEKGDLSSESTVSRIRTEHFPLTLESARPSHTSQYLCASSPDSGINEQFFGPGTRLTVL.

This clone was detected only a few times. The chain combines TRBV7-8 with TRBJ2-7; TRBD1 matches 7 bases. This CDR3 has 13 residues. J was trimmed by 3 bases and V by 3 bases; bases with no gene match: 2. Looked up from germline, CDR1 is SGHVS and CDR2 is FQNEAQ. The CDR3 here is CASSFRGSYEQYF. The CDR3 DNA reads TGTGCCAGCAGCTTCAGGGGGAGCTACGAGCAGTACTTC.

In this sample, this clone turned up once. The rearrangement joins TRBV9 to TRBJ2-7; no clear D. Looked up from germline, CDR1 is SGDLS and CDR2 is YYNGEE. The CDR3 is made up of 12 amino acids. Trimming took 4 bases from V and 7 from J, leaving 12 bases between them. CDR3 DNA sequence: TGTGCCAGCAGCCCCCCTAATTTGGAGCAGTACTTC. Protein: CASSPPNLEQYF.

This chain uses TRBV4-3 with TRBJ1-3; D possibly corresponds to TRBD1 (5 bases). Trimming took off 0 bases at V and 2 bases at J, with 14 bases between the two ends. The CDR3 contains 17 residues. CDR1 and CDR2 from the germline V gene are LGHNA and YSLEER. Here the CDR3 reads CASSQDWGVLAGNTIYF. In DNA form, the CDR3 reads TGCGCCAGCAGCCAAGATTGGGGGGTATTGGCTGGAAACACCATATATTTT.

The gene calls are TRBV7-9 and TRBJ1-6; D may be TRBD1 (5 bases). The V end was cut by 5 bases, the J end by 5 bases, with 16 bases between. Germline CDR1 is SEHNR and CDR2 is FQNEAQ (reference sequence). The CDR3 length is 16 residues. This CDR3 reads CASSPSGGGDNSPLHF. CDR3 DNA: TGTGCCAGCAGCCCGTCCGGGGGAGGGGATAATTCACCCCTCCACTTT. Together with reference TRBV7-9 and TRBJ1-6, the CDR3 gives the full variable domain: DTGVSQNPRHKITKRGQNVTFRCDPISEHNRLYWYRQTLGQGPEFLTYFQNEAQLEKSRLLSDRFSAERPKGSFSTLEIQRTEQGDSAMYLCASSPSGGGDNSPLHFGNGTRLTVT.

This clone was seen just once. This chain connects TRBV6-4 to TRBJ1-5, with no clear D. CDR3 size: 12 residues. V dropped 8 bases and J dropped 5 bases, with 10 bases sitting between them. Germline CDR1 MRHNA, CDR2 SNTAGT. CDR3 nucleotide sequence: TGTGCCAGCCGACGGGGTTATCAGCCCCAGCATTTT. It translates to CASRRGYQPQHF.

This clone was recorded once. Other nucleotide sequences from this sample produce the same CDR3. The V gene is TRBV9, the J gene TRBJ2-3; unclear D gene. The germline V and J ends were trimmed by 0 bases and 2 bases, with 7 bases remaining between them. CDR1 is SGDLS, CDR2 YYNGEE, per germline. The CDR3 has 14 residues. The CDR3 loop reads CASSVGGDTDTQYF. CDR3 nucleotides: TGTGCCAGCAGCGTAGGAGGAGACACAGATACGCAGTATTTT.

This chain joins TRBV29-1 and TRBJ2-7; D call uncertain. Germline V gene sequence: CDR1 SQVTM, CDR2 ANQGSEA. The V gene lost 7 bases and the J gene lost 6 bases, with 13 bases spanning the gap. CDR3 length: 11 residues. CDR3 residues: CSANLMGEQYF. CDR3 in DNA: TGCAGCGCCAACCTGATGGGCGAGCAGTACTTC.

This clone was seen just once. The chain links TRBV6-1 to TRBJ2-1; D is unclear. The V gene's germline CDR1 is MNHNS and CDR2 SASEGT. There are 15 residues in the CDR3. V dropped 2 bases and J dropped 0 bases, with 8 bases sitting between them. The chain's CDR3 is CASSEPHASYNEQFF. CDR3 bases: TGTGCCAGCAGTGAACCCCATGCCTCCTACAATGAGCAGTTCTTC.

This chain joins TRBV7-9 and TRBJ1-2; tentatively, D is TRBD1 (5 bases). Germline V gene data show CDR1 as SEHNR and CDR2 as FQNEAQ (reference sequence). V was trimmed by 1 base and J by 5 bases, leaving 8 bases between them. The CDR3 is made up of 13 amino acids. CDR3 nucleotide sequence: TGTGCCAGCAGCTTAGGGACACCTTATGGCTACACCTTC. Protein: CASSLGTPYGYTF.

This chain links TRBV19 with TRBJ1-1, with 9 nucleotides matching TRBD1. Per the germline V gene, CDR1 is LNHDA and CDR2 is SQIVND (reference sequence). Trimming removed 4 bases from V and 2 bases from J; junction bases left unmatched: 5. This CDR3 contains 15 residues. The CDR3 nucleotides read TGTGCCAGTAGTACGCGGACAGGGGTTAACACTGAAGCTTTCTTT. Its protein is CASSTRTGVNTEAFF.

This clone was detected only once. The rearrangement uses TRBV27 and TRBJ1-1; 8 nucleotides align to TRBD1. In germline, CDR1 is MNHEY, CDR2 SMNVEV (reference sequence). With 0 bases clipped from V and 3 bases from J, the junction kept 3 bases outside the gene matches. The CDR3 consists of 15 residues. CDR3 protein: CASSLSTTGDTEAFF. DNA for the CDR3: TGTGCCAGCAGTTTATCGACGACAGGGGACACTGAAGCTTTCTTT.

This clone was observed a single time. The chain recombines TRBV7-8 with TRBJ2-1; D perhaps matches TRBD1 (6 bases). The ends were cut back, 3 bases at V and 7 bases at J, with 19 bases in the middle. CDR1 and CDR2 from the germline V gene are SGHVS and FQNEAQ. CDR3 length: 16 residues. In DNA, the CDR3 is TGTGCCAGCAGCTTGGGCCGACAGGTAAGGGGTAATGAGCAGTTCTTC. Protein product: CASSLGRQVRGNEQFF.

The V gene is TRBV19, the J gene TRBJ2-7; 9 bases are a match to TRBD1. Germline-derived CDR1 and CDR2 are LNHDA and SQIVND (reference sequence). The V gene end was trimmed by 7 bases and the J gene end by 3 bases; junction bases not matched to a gene: 19. The CDR3 extends over 18 amino acids. The chain's CDR3 is CASTLPQRVTGGNYEQYF. The DNA of the CDR3 is TGTGCCAGTACTTTGCCTCAGAGAGTCACAGGGGGCAACTACGAGCAGTACTTC. Supplemented by reference TRBV19 and TRBJ2-7, the full variable domain reads DGGITQSPKYLFRKEGQNVTLSCEQNLNHDAMYWYRQDPGQGLRLIYYSQIVNDFQKGDIAEGYSVSREKKESFPLTVTSAQKNPTAFYLCASTLPQRVTGGNYEQYFGPGTRLTVT.

This chain connects TRBV11-2 to TRBJ1-5, with TRBD1 matching over 7 bases. Germline loops: CDR1 SGHAT, CDR2 FQNNGV. V lost 2 bases and J lost 7; bases outside the gene matches: 5. The CDR3 has 14 amino acids. The CDR3 nucleotides read TGTGCCAGCAGCTTATTCCAGGGGGGCCAGCCCCAGCATTTT. It codes for CASSLFQGGQPQHF.

This clone came up once. The genes are TRBV7-3 and TRBJ2-2; 8 bases line up with TRBD2. Germline V gives CDR1 SGHTA, CDR2 FQGTGA. With 5 bases clipped from V and 3 bases from J, the junction kept 11 bases outside the gene matches. The CDR3 contains 17 residues. Here the CDR3 reads CASSPRTGGMDTGELFF. The CDR3 DNA sequence: TGTGCCAGCAGCCCCAGGACGGGGGGGATGGACACCGGGGAGCTGTTTTTT.

This clone appeared a single time. The rearrangement uses TRBV11-2 and TRBJ2-2; 10 bases align to TRBD2. CDR1 is SGHAT and CDR2 is FQNNGV in the germline V gene. The CDR3 consists of 16 residues. V was pared by 5 bases and J by 4 bases, with 7 bases of the junction left unmatched. DNA for the CDR3: TGTGCCAGCAGCCGAAGCGGGGGGGCCCTCACCGGGGAGCTGTTTTTT. Protein: CASSRSGGALTGELFF.

The genes are TRBV27 and TRBJ1-2; D is uncertain. V lost 0 bases, J lost 2 bases, and 10 bases lay in between. The CDR3 is 15 amino acids. Per germline, CDR1 MNHEY and CDR2 SMNVEV (reference sequence). The CDR3 region has the DNA TGTGCCAGCAGTTTATCCCTGACAAGCAACTATGGCTACACCTTC. This encodes CASSLSLTSNYGYTF.

V and J are TRBV6-5 and TRBJ1-1; a weak D match, TRBD1 (5 bases). The germline CDR1 and CDR2 sequences are MNHEY and SVGAGI. Deletions cut 4 bases from V and 0 bases from J, with 12 bases between. This CDR3 is built from 15 residues. CDR3 protein: CASSFRATMNTEAFF. The DNA of the CDR3 is TGTGCCAGCAGTTTCAGGGCAACTATGAACACTGAAGCTTTCTTT.

A few counts support this clone. The chain links TRBV21-1 to TRBJ2-7; the listed D gene, TRBD1, was not tested against the DNA. TRBV21-1 constitutes a pseudogene. This CDR3 has 18 residues. CDR3: CASSTGLTLWDRSYEQYF. The CDR3 DNA sequence: TGTGCCAGCAGCACGGGACTCACGTTATGGGACAGGTCCTACGAGCAGTACTTC.

In regard to this clone: Additional DNA sequences in this sample encode the identical CDR3. V gene TRBV30 combines with J gene TRBJ1-6; 9 bases fit TRBD1. This CDR3 contains 15 residues. Germline V gene lookup returns CDR1 GTSNPN and CDR2 SVGIG (reference sequence). V lost 6 bases, J lost 1 base, and 4 bases stayed unmatched. CDR3 amino acids: CACRQGVSYNSPLHF. CDR3 nucleotides: TGTGCCTGTAGACAGGGGGTTTCCTATAATTCACCCCTCCACTTT.

The chain employs TRBV19 and TRBJ1-5; unclear D gene. The germline gives CDR1 LNHDA, CDR2 SQIVND (reference sequence). The CDR3 contains 14 residues. V was cut by 6 bases and J by 5 bases, with 14 bases left in between. CDR3: CASSPSVNDQPQHF. The CDR3 DNA reads as TGTGCCAGTAGCCCCTCGGTTAACGATCAGCCCCAGCATTTT.